This T cell receptor (beta chain) stems from a study of technical replicates of blood from a handful of donors. This table comes from immunoSEQ multiplex PCR, and its TCRdb copy is limited to in-frame clones, with some not included. The sample holds over 65,000 clones, about 98% seen once. The receptor was isolated from a human donor in good health. Sequences were obtained from T cells isolated from PBMCs.

The CDR3 reads CASSVDVGGSTDTQYF. CDR3 nucleotides: TGTGCCAGCAGCGTAGATGTCGGCGGAAGCACAGATACGCAGTATTTT. The chain combines TRBV9 with TRBJ2-3; D is undetermined. Trimming cost V 0 bases and J 0 bases, with 11 bases left between them. Germline V gene lookup returns CDR1 SGDLS and CDR2 YYNGEE. CDR3 size: 16 residues. Full variable domain (rest looked up from reference TRBV9 and TRBJ2-3): DSGVTQTPKHLITATGQRVTLRCSPRSGDLSVYWYQQSLDQGLQFLIQYYNGEERAKGNILERFSAQQFPDLHSELNLSSLELGDSALYFCASSVDVGGSTDTQYFGPGTRLTVL.